This T cell receptor beta chain is from a study of T cell responses to AZD1222 COVID-19 vaccine. General study results and limits: AZD1222 recipients seropositive at baseline numbered only six or seven. The repertoires were collected only after the peak T cell response.

V dropped 2 bases and J dropped 1 base, with 8 bases sitting between them. Per germline, CDR1 MGHDK and CDR2 SYGVNS. The CDR3 length is 14 residues. To note about this clone: The antigen remains unidentified.

TCRdb's table, derived via immunoSEQ multiplex PCR, lists solely in-frame clones and lacks some. The sample consists of around 150,000 clones, more than 85% of them appearing once. The V and J genes are TRBV25-1 and TRBJ1-2; TRBD1 is a possible D gene (5 bases). The sequence was obtained from an adult who received the AZD1222 COVID-19 vaccine. This specimen consisted of peripheral blood, obtained 28 days after the second AZD1222 dose. The CDR3 loop is CASSEEGNNYGYTF. CDR3 DNA: TGTGCCAGCAGTGAAGAGGGGAATAACTATGGCTACACCTTC.